These T cell receptor beta chains were read from a single sample in a study of cytomegalovirus exposure and HLA in healthy donors. Measured with immunoSEQ multiplex PCR; TCRdb has only the in-frame clones, and not every one. Of some 160,000 clones listed, about 72% are singletons. Source material: PBMCs. These receptors were taken from a male donor in good health and CMV-seronegative. Each CDR3 is given with its conserved first and last residue. D genes are given only for firm matches. Clone size, where shown, is once, few, many, or a class for clones that have expanded.

J: TRBJ1-1; length: 13; V: TRBV7-8; size: -; D: -; CDR3: CASSARVNTEAFF; DNA: TGTGCCAGCAGCGCCAGGGTGAACACTGAAGCTTTCTTT
J: TRBJ1-4; length: 14; V: TRBV6-5; size: -; D: -; CDR3: CASRQQGRNEKLFF; DNA: TGTGCCAGCAGGCAACAGGGAAGAAATGAAAAACTGTTTTTT
J: TRBJ2-7; length: 15; V: TRBV7-2; size: -; D: -; CDR3: CASSRAGMGGSEQYF; DNA: TGTGCCAGCAGCCGCGCCGGAATGGGAGGCTCCGAGCAGTACTTC
J: TRBJ2-7; length: 12; V: TRBV9; size: once; D: -; CDR3: CASSGQTYEQYF; DNA: TGTGCCAGCAGCGGTCAAACCTACGAGCAGTACTTC
J: TRBJ2-1; length: 15; V: TRBV6-6; size: -; D: TRBD2; CDR3: CASRPTGTTYNEQFF; DNA: TGTGCCAGCAGACCAACCGGGACTACCTACAATGAGCAGTTCTTC
J: TRBJ1-1; length: 15; V: TRBV27; size: few; D: TRBD1; CDR3: CASSLSTGVNTEAFF; DNA: TGTGCCAGCAGTTTATCGACAGGGGTGAACACTGAAGCTTTCTTT
J: TRBJ2-3; length: 15; V: TRBV5-1; size: -; D: TRBD2; CDR3: CASSEDSGRADTQYF; DNA: TGCGCCAGCAGCGAGGACAGCGGGAGGGCAGATACGCAGTATTTT
J: TRBJ1-1; length: 14; V: TRBV28; size: once; D: TRBD1; CDR3: CASTRTGGNIEAFF; DNA: TGTGCCAGCACCCGGACAGGGGGCAACATTGAAGCTTTCTTT
J: TRBJ1-2; length: 15; V: TRBV11-2; size: -; D: TRBD1; CDR3: CASSIPGTGRYGYTF; DNA: TGTGCCAGCAGCATACCCGGGACAGGTCGCTATGGCTACACCTTC
J: TRBJ2-1; length: 16; V: TRBV2; size: -; D: TRBD2; CDR3: CASARLAGGRYNEQFF; DNA: TGTGCCAGCGCGAGACTAGCGGGAGGGCGCTACAATGAGCAGTTCTTC
J: TRBJ2-7; length: 16; V: TRBV5-4; size: -; D: TRBD2; CDR3: CASSLGGLAATYEQYF; DNA: TGTGCCAGCAGCTTGGGAGGACTAGCGGCTACCTACGAGCAGTACTTC
J: TRBJ1-1; length: 13; V: TRBV5-1; size: few; D: TRBD1; CDR3: CASSMTGRTEAFF; DNA: TGCGCCAGCTCAATGACAGGGAGGACTGAAGCTTTCTTT
J: TRBJ2-3; length: 11; V: TRBV6-6; size: -; D: -; CDR3: CASSNADTQYF; DNA: TGTGCCAGCTCTAACGCAGATACGCAGTATTTT
J: TRBJ1-2; length: 14; V: TRBV9; size: -; D: TRBD1; CDR3: CASSVALGGYGYTF; DNA: TGTGCCAGCAGCGTAGCTCTAGGGGGCTACGGCTACACCTTC
J: TRBJ2-1; length: 14; V: TRBV7-2; size: -; D: TRBD2; CDR3: CASSLGRGDPEQFF; DNA: TGTGCCAGCAGCTTAGGGCGGGGGGACCCTGAGCAGTTCTTC
J: TRBJ2-1; length: 14; V: TRBV5-8; size: -; D: TRBD2; CDR3: CASSGAGVDNEQFF; DNA: TGTGCCAGCAGCGGAGCGGGAGTTGACAATGAGCAGTTCTTC
J: TRBJ2-3; length: 13; V: TRBV7-3; size: -; D: TRBD2; CDR3: CASSFGGTDTQYF; DNA: TGTGCCAGCAGCTTCGGGGGGACAGATACGCAGTATTTT
J: TRBJ2-3; length: 14; V: TRBV18; size: -; D: TRBD2; CDR3: CASSPTSGTDTQYF; DNA: TGTGCCAGCTCACCGACTAGCGGTACAGATACGCAGTATTTT
J: TRBJ2-1; length: 18; V: TRBV5-4; size: few; D: TRBD2; CDR3: CASSLGGASGQNYNEQFF; DNA: TGTGCCAGCAGCTTGGGAGGGGCTAGCGGGCAAAACTACAATGAGCAGTTCTTC
J: TRBJ2-7; length: 16; V: TRBV5-6; size: -; D: -; CDR3: CASSFSAGPNSYEQYF; DNA: TGTGCCAGCAGCTTTAGCGCGGGGCCGAACTCCTACGAGCAGTACTTC
J: TRBJ1-5; length: 14; V: TRBV6-1; size: -; D: -; CDR3: CASSEGGWGQPQHF; DNA: TGTGCCAGCAGTGAAGGAGGGTGGGGACAGCCCCAGCATTTT
J: TRBJ1-2; length: 14; V: TRBV5-8; size: -; D: -; CDR3: CASSLGQASYGYTF; DNA: TGTGCCAGCAGCTTGGGACAGGCCAGCTATGGCTACACCTTC
J: TRBJ2-7; length: 13; V: TRBV28; size: -; D: -; CDR3: CASSLQVGGEQYF; DNA: TGTGCCAGCAGCCTCCAGGTGGGGGGCGAGCAGTACTTC